This T cell receptor beta chain derives from a study of cytomegalovirus exposure and HLA in healthy donors. General study points: In vitro, a few CMV-associated chains proved specific for CMV antigens.

Nominal health characterized the donors when sampled, though unrecorded immune exposures were likely. The PCR was carried out with 60 Vbeta primers and 13 Jbeta primers. The table came from immunoSEQ multiplex PCR; TCRdb's copy has only in-frame clones and leaves some out. The sample lists over 85,000 clones; around 85% were seen once. Turning to this clone: Its antigen remains unidentified.

The sequence came from a man aged 40-49 years in good health and CMV-seronegative. The sequenced material came from PBMCs.

In DNA form, the CDR3 reads TGTGCCAGCAGTGAAACACAGGGTTATAATCAGCCCCAGCATTTT. This translates into CASSETQGYNQPQHF. The chain is built from TRBV2 and TRBJ1-5; a weak D match, TRBD1 (6 bases). Germline V gene lookup returns CDR1 SNHLY and CDR2 FYNNEI. V was clipped by 2 bases and J by 4 bases, with 12 bases between them. The CDR3 length is 15 residues.